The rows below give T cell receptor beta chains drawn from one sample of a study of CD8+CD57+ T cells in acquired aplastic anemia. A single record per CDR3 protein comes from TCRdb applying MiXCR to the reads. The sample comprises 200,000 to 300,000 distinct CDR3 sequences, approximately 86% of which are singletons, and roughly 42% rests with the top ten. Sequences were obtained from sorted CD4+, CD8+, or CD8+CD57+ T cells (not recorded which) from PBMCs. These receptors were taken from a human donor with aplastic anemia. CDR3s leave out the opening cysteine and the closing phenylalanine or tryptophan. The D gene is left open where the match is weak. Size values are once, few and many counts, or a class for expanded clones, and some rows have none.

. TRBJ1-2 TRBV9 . ASSWGVGSNYGYT
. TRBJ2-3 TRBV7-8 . ASSNGGADSQDTQY
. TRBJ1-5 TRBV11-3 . ASSLDLTEQH
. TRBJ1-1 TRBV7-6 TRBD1 ASTRRGLSTGAF
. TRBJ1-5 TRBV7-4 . ASSVGAARDQPQH
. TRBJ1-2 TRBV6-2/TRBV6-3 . DSSYVTHGHT
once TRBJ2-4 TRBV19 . ASSIARGAGNIQY
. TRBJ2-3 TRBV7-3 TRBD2 ASSVAGTHETQY
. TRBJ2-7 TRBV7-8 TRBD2 ATWEGLAREQY
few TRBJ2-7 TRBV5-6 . ASSLEVGTYEQY
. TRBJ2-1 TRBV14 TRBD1 ASSQETRGSDEQF
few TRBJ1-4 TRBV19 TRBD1 ASSIGQVNEKLF
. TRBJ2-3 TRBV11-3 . ASRWGGGDTQY
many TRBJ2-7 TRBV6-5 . ASRLTGSYEQY
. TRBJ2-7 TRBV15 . ATSRAPTGRYEQY
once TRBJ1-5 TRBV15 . ASSRACGKQPQH
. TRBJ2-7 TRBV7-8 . ASSMGLFLYEQY
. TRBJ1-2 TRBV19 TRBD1 ASSKTGLRVGYT
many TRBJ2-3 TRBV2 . ASSDGGIHAQY
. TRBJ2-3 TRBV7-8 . ASSLAGSGDTLY
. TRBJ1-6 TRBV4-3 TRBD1 ASRPKPGTGILNSPLH
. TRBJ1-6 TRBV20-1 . SARSGERKTLH
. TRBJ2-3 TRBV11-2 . ASAGTNFRASDTQY
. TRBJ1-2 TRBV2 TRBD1 ASGEGGTGAYY
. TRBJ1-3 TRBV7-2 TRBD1 ATNRDRASNYGKY
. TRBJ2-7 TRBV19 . ASRGRGSYEQY
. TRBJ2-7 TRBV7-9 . ATSGRGLAWAQY
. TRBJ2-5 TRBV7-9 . ASTLAHGTSETQY
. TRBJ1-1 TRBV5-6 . ASSLGRSGFRTEAF